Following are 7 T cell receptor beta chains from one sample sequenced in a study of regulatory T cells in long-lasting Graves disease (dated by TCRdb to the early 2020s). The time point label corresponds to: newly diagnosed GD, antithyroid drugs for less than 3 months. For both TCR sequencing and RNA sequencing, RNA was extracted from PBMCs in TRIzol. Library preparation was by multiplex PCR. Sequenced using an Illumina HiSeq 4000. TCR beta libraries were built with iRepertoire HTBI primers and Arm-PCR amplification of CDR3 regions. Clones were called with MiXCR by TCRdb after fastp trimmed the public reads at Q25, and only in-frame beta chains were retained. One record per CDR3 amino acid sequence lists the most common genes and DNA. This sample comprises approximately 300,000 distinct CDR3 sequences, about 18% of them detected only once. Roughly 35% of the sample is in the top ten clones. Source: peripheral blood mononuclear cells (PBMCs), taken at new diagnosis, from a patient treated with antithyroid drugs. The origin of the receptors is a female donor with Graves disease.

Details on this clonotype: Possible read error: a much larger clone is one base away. The CDR3 DNA reads TGTGCCTGGAGTGGAATGGAGGGCAGGGACACCGGGGAGCTGTTTTTT. Encoded protein: CAWSGMEGRDTGELFF. The chain is built from TRBV30 and TRBJ2-2, with D possibly TRBD2 on 6 matching bases. From germline, CDR1 is GTSNPN and CDR2 SVGIG (reference sequence). The CDR3 runs to 16 residues. The V end was cut by 1 base, the J end by 3 bases, with 15 bases between.

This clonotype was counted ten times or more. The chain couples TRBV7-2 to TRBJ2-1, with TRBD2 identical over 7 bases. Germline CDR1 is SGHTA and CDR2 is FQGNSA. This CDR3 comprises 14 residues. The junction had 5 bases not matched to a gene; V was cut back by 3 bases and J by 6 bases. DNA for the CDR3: TGTGCCAGCAGCTTGGCGGGAGTGGGCAATGAGCAGTTCTTC. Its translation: CASSLAGVGNEQFF.

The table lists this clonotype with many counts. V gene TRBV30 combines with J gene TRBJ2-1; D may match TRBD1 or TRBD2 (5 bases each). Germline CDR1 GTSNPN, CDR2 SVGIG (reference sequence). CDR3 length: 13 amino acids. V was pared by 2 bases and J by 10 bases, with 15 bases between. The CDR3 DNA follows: TGTGCCTGGAGTTTCGGGACCGCCCAGGAGCAGTTCTTC. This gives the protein CAWSFGTAQEQFF. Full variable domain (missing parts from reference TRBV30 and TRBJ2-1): SQTIHQWPATLVQPVGSPLSLECTVEGTSNPNLYWYRQAAGRGLQLLFYSVGIGQISSEVPQNLSASRPQDRQFILSSKKLLLSDSGFYLCAWSFGTAQEQFFGPGTRLTVL.

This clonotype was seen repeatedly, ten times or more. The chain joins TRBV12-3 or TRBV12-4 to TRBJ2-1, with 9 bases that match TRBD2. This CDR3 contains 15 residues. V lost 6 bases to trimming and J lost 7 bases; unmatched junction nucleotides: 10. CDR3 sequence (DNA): TGTGCCAGCAGCCTGCTAGCGGGGCTCGAGAATGAGCAGTTCTTC. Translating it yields CASSLLAGLENEQFF.

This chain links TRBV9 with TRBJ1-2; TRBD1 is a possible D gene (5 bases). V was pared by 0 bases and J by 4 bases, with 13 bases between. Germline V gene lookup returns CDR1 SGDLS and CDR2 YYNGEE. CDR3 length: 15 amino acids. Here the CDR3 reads CASSVAEGFSYGYTF. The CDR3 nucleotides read TGTGCCAGCAGCGTAGCGGAGGGGTTCAGCTATGGCTACACCTTC.

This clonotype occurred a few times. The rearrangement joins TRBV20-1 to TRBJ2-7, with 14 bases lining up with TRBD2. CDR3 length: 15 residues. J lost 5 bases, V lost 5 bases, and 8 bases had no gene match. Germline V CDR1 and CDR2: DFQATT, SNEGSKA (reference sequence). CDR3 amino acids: CSAPGTSGRDDEQYF. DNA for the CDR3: TGCAGTGCTCCCGGGACTAGCGGGAGAGATGACGAGCAGTACTTC.

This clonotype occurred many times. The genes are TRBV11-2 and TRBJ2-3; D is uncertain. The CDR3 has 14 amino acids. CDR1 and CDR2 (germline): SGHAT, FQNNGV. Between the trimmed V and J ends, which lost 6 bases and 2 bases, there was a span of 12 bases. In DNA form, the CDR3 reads TGTGCCAGCAGTCCAGAACTCACCACAGATACGCAGTATTTT. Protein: CASSPELTTDTQYF.